What follows is one T cell receptor (beta chain) and its context. What it recognizes is unknown. This sample was included in a study of cytomegalovirus exposure and HLA in healthy donors. Study findings and constraints: In a later analysis, first-cohort TCR clusters were found to tend to co-occur in the approximately 110 validation repertoires. Among TCR sequences, most were rare, though some public TCRs appeared in many donors.

Germline V lookup: CDR1 MNHNS, CDR2 SASEGT. V shed 1 base and J 3 bases; nucleotides not matched to a gene: 5. The CDR3 consists of 15 residues. This table comes from immunoSEQ multiplex PCR, and its TCRdb copy is limited to in-frame clones, with some not included. The table includes about 280,000 clones, roughly 90% detected once. The specimen sequenced was PBMCs. V is TRBV6-1 and J is TRBJ1-2; 7 positions match TRBD1. This receptor was taken from a woman aged 18-29 years in good health and CMV-seronegative. The CDR3 DNA sequence: TGTGCCAGCAGTGAAGGTGGGACAGAGGACTATGGCTACACCTTC. It codes for CASSEGGTEDYGYTF.